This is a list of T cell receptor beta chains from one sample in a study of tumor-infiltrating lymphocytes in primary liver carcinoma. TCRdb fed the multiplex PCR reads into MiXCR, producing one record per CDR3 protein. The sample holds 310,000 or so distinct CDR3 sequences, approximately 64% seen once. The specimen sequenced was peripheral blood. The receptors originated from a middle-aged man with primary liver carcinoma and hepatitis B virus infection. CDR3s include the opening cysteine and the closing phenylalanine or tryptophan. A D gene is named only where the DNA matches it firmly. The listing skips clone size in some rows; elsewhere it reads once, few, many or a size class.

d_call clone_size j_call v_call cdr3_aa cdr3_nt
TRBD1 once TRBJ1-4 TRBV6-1 CDSRTGDPTNEKLFF TGTGACAGCAGGACAGGAGATCCCACTAATGAAAAACTGTTTTTT
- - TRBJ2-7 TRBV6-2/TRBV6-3 CASSYREFLPYEQYF TGTGCCAGCAGTTACCGGGAGTTTCTCCCCTACGAGCAGTACTTC
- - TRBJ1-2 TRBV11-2 CASDLDTVNYGYTF TGTGCCAGCGACTTAGACACGGTTAACTATGGCTACACCTTC
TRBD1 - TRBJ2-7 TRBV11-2 CASSPQGVSPQYF TGTGCCAGTAGCCCCCAGGGGGTGAGCCCGCAGTACTTC
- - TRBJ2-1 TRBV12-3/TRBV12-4 CASGFGPGRVVFF TGTGCCAGCGGTTTCGGTCCCGGTCGAGTTGTGTTCTTC
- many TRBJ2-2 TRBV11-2 CASSLKVNANTGELFF TGTGCCAGCAGCTTAAAGGTTAATGCGAACACCGGGGAGCTGTTTTTT
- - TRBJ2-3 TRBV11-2 CVSSLELYTDMHYF TGTGTCAGCAGCTTAGAACTTTACACCGATATGCATTATTTT
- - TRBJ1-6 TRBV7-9 CASSQWRDLSGSPLHF TGTGCCAGCAGTCAGTGGCGAGACCTGAGTGGTTCACCCCTCCACTTT
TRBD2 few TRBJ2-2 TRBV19 CASRTSGSAGELFF TGTGCCAGTAGGACTAGCGGGAGTGCCGGGGAGCTGTTTTTT
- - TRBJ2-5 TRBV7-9 CASSHSEETQYF TGTGCTAGCAGCCACTCCGAAGAGACCCAGTACTTC
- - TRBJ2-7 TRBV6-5 CVSSYSYFHEQYF TGTGTCAGCAGTTACTCCTACTTCCACGAGCAGTACTTC
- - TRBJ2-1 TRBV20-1 CSATRGPGDEQFF TGCAGTGCCACACGAGGCCCTGGCGATGAGCAGTTCTTC
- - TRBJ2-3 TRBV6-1 CASSVGGIDTQYF TGTGCCAGCAGTGTTGGGGGCATAGATACGCAGTATTTT
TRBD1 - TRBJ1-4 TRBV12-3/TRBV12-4 CTSSSGQGPAAANEKLFF TGTACCAGCAGTTCCGGACAGGGGCCAGCCGCGGCAAATGAAAAACTGTTTTTT
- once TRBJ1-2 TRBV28 CASSEGSYGYTF TGTGCCAGCAGCGAAGGGTCCTATGGCTACACCTTC
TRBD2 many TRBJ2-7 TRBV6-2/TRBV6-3 CATRLAGSYEQYF TGTGCCACCCGACTAGCGGGATCCTACGAGCAGTACTTC
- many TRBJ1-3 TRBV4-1 CASSPGHSGNTIYF TGCGCCAGCAGCCCGGGACACTCTGGAAACACCATATATTTT
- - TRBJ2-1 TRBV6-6 CANSAGYNEQFF TGTGCCAACAGTGCAGGGTACAATGAGCAGTTCTTC
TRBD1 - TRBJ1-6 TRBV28 CASSRPDRVAPLHF TGTGCCAGCAGTCGTCCCGACAGGGTCGCACCCCTCCACTTT
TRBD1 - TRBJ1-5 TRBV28 CASSQTRQGDQPQQF TGTGCCAGCAGTCAAACCCGACAGGGGGATCAGCCCCAGCAGTTT
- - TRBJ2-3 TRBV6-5 CARATYNTDTQYF TGTGCCAGGGCTACTTATAACACAGATACGCAGTATTTT
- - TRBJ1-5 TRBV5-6 CASSLTLSNQPQHF TGTGCCAGCAGCTTGACACTTAGCAATCAGCCCCAGCATTTT
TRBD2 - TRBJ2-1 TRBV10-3 CAIRADGGGEQFF TGTGCCATCAGAGCCGACGGCGGGGGTGAGCAGTTCTTC
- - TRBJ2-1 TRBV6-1 CASNLDHSDEQFF TGTGCCAGCAACCTGGACCACAGCGATGAGCAGTTCTTC
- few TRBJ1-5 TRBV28 CASSFYNQPQHF TGTGCCAGCAGTTTTTACAATCAGCCCCAGCATTTT
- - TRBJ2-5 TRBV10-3 CAISESNRVETQYF TGTGCCATCAGTGAGTCGAACAGGGTAGAGACCCAGTACTTC
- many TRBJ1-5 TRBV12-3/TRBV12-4 CASSPVGGISNQPQHF TGTGCCAGCAGCCCCGTGGGGGGGATTAGCAATCAGCCCCAGCATTTT
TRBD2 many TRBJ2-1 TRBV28 CASSFLAGADDEQFF TGTGCCAGCAGTTTTCTAGCGGGAGCGGACGATGAGCAGTTCTTC
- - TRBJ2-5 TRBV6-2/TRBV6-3 CVSSYRTLRDSAKTQYF TGTGTCAGCAGTTACAGAACTTTAAGAGACTCGGCGAAGACCCAGTACTTC
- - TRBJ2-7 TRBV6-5 CTSSYFLGIEQYF TGTACCAGCAGTTACTTCCTGGGGATCGAGCAGTACTTC
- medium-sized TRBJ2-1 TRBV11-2 CASSLDLDEQFF TGTGCCAGCAGCTTAGATTTGGATGAGCAGTTCTTC
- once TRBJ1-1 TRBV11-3 CANSYSRFTEAFF TGTGCTAACAGCTATAGTAGGTTCACTGAAGCTTTCTTT